This entry lists 18 T cell receptor beta chains sequenced from one sample in a study of CD8 T cells in Susac syndrome. RNA, at about 0.45 to 1 ug, was reverse transcribed with random hexamers. TCRdb independently ran MiXCR on the immunoSEQ multiplex PCR reads; one entry per CDR3 protein. Of roughly 130,000 distinct CDR3 sequences detected, roughly 95% appear once; the ten largest clones hold 0.09% to 0.15%. The sample was CD4+ T cells from PBMCs. Receptors were obtained from a human donor in good health.

The chain uses TRBV7-9 and TRBJ1-3; no firm D call. Germline-derived CDR1 and CDR2 are SEHNR and FQNEAQ (reference sequence). V lost 4 bases, J lost 7 bases, and 8 bases lay in between. The CDR3 totals 12 residues. CDR3 protein: CASSSTENTIYF. The CDR3 nucleotides read TGTGCCAGCAGCTCGACTGAGAACACCATATATTTT.

In this sample, this clonotype turned up a few times. This chain uses TRBV19 with TRBJ2-7, with 8 bases aligning to TRBD1. J was trimmed by 4 bases and V by 6 bases; bases with no gene match: 2. Per germline, CDR1 LNHDA and CDR2 SQIVND (reference sequence). This CDR3 region has 12 residues. CDR3 amino acids: CASSRDRYEQYF. The CDR3 DNA reads as TGTGCCAGTAGCCGGGACAGGTACGAGCAGTACTTC.

This CDR3 is CASSGGTGVAYEQYF. In nucleotides, the CDR3 is TGTGCCAGCAGCGGGGGGACAGGGGTGGCTTACGAGCAGTACTTC. The J gene is TRBJ2-7, the V gene TRBV5-4; 10 nucleotides line up with TRBD1. The germline CDR1 and CDR2 sequences are SGHNT and YYREEE (reference sequence). V gave up 4 bases and J gave up 4 bases; unmatched junction bases: 8. The CDR3 totals 15 residues.

CDR3 bases: TGTGCCAGCAGTCTCGACCTTCCGACTAGCGGGAGGGATGAGCAGTTCTTC. This sequence encodes CASSLDLPTSGRDEQFF. The chain recombines TRBV27 with TRBJ2-1; TRBD2 matches at 14 bases. The CDR3 has 17 residues. Germline V CDR1 and CDR2: MNHEY, SMNVEV (reference sequence). The trim removed 5 bases at V and 8 bases at J, leaving 11 bases unmatched.

This chain uses TRBV3-1 with TRBJ1-1; D remains ambiguous. The CDR3 runs to 13 residues. The germline V and J ends were trimmed by 1 base and 4 bases, with 7 bases remaining between them. Per the germline V gene, CDR1 is LGHDT and CDR2 is YNNKEL (reference sequence). The CDR3 bases are TGTGCCAGCAGCCAAGGAGGATTCACTGAAGCTTTCTTT. Translation gives CASSQGGFTEAFF.

The gene calls are TRBV18 and TRBJ2-5, with D possibly being TRBD2 (5 bases). Germline CDR1 reads KGHSH; CDR2 reads LQKENI. The CDR3 is 13 residues long. Trimming left V 3 bases short and J 10 bases short, with 15 bases between. CDR3: CASSPRRDGDQYF. The CDR3 bases are TGTGCCAGCTCACCTCGGAGAGACGGGGACCAGTACTTC.

This sequence joins TRBV6-5 and TRBJ2-3; 11 positions agree with TRBD2. V gave up 1 base and J gave up 6 bases; unmatched junction bases: 3. The V gene's germline CDR1 is MNHEY and CDR2 SVGAGI. The CDR3 length is 15 residues. The CDR3 here is CASSYFGTSGDTQYF. CDR3 coding DNA: TGTGCCAGCAGTTACTTCGGGACTAGCGGTGATACGCAGTATTTT.

The J gene is TRBJ2-6, the V gene TRBV24-1; D uncertain. Germline V CDR1 and CDR2: KGHDR, SFDVKD. CDR3 length: 16 residues. V lost 5 bases and J lost 2, with 12 bases in between. This CDR3 reads CATSAPRGAGANVLTF. The CDR3 DNA reads as TGTGCCACCAGTGCCCCCCGTGGTGCTGGGGCCAACGTCCTGACTTTC.

The rearrangement uses TRBV20-1 and TRBJ2-7, with 8 positions matching TRBD1. Germline CDR1 DFQATT, CDR2 SNEGSKA (reference sequence). J gave up 2 bases and V 5 bases, and 11 bases lay outside the gene matches. CDR3 length: 15 amino acids. Here the CDR3 DNA reads TGCAGTGCTTTCCCCGGGACAGGCGCTACCTACGAGCAGTACTTC. Translating it yields CSAFPGTGATYEQYF.

The rearrangement links TRBV5-4 to TRBJ2-7; TRBD2 matches at 7 bases. Germline trimming cut 4 bases from V and 7 bases from J; bases unmatched to any gene: 14. Germline V gene sequence: CDR1 SGHNT, CDR2 YYREEE (reference sequence). There are 15 residues in the CDR3. The chain's CDR3 is CASSPAGGRLQEQYF. In DNA form, the CDR3 reads TGTGCCAGCAGCCCTGCTGGCGGGAGATTACAGGAGCAGTACTTC.

This chain joins TRBV5-1 and TRBJ2-3; 9 nucleotides match TRBD2. The CDR3 has 14 residues. Trimming at V came to 4 bases and at J to 6 bases, leaving 6 bases not matched to a gene. Per germline, CDR1 SGHRS and CDR2 YFSETQ. This CDR3 reads CASSVSGRTDTQYF. The CDR3 coding sequence is TGCGCCAGCAGCGTGAGCGGGAGGACGGATACGCAGTATTTT.

The V and J genes are TRBV19 and TRBJ2-4; 11 nucleotides match TRBD2. V lost 2 bases to trimming and J lost 0 bases; unmatched junction nucleotides: 6. In germline, CDR1 is LNHDA, CDR2 SQIVND (reference sequence). The CDR3 runs 18 residues. The chain's CDR3 is CASSIPRGLAVAKNIQYF. The CDR3 DNA reads as TGTGCCAGTAGTATACCTCGGGGACTAGCGGTAGCCAAAAACATTCAGTACTTC.

This clonotype was found once. V and J are TRBV12-3 or TRBV12-4 and TRBJ2-7, with D perhaps given as TRBD1 or TRBD2 (5 bases each). CDR3 size: 13 residues. Trimming removed 5 bases at V and 10 bases at J, with 18 bases between. The CDR3 loop is CASSTGTLTPQYF. CDR3 coding DNA: TGTGCCAGCAGTACCGGGACGCTCACCCCTCAGTACTTC.

The chain uses TRBV5-1 and TRBJ1-1, with a possible D match to TRBD1 (6 bases). Germline assignment: CDR1 SGHRS and CDR2 YFSETQ. V lost 7 bases and J lost 5, with 15 bases in between. The CDR3 runs 13 residues. CDR3 nucleotide sequence: TGCGCCAGCCACACAGGGCCTTCAACTGAAGCTTTCTTT. Protein product: CASHTGPSTEAFF.

The CDR3 sequence: CASRPGVPDTEAFF. CDR3 DNA: TGCGCCAGCAGACCAGGGGTTCCGGACACTGAAGCTTTCTTT. V gene TRBV5-1 combines with J gene TRBJ1-1; perhaps TRBD1 as D (6 bases). The V end was cut by 5 bases, the J end by 3 bases, with 14 bases between. The CDR3 is 14 residues long. The germline CDR1 and CDR2 sequences are SGHRS and YFSETQ.

The chain couples TRBV5-1 to TRBJ2-7; a possible D gene is TRBD2 (5 bases). V lost 5 bases and J lost 5, with 11 bases in between. This CDR3 comprises 12 residues. The germline V gene encodes CDR1 SGHRS and CDR2 YFSETQ. The CDR3 DNA reads as TGCGCCAGCAGAGCAGGAGCGGACGAGCAGTACTTC. Amino acid sequence: CASRAGADEQYF.

The chain combines TRBV25-1 with TRBJ2-5, with D possibly matching TRBD2 (6 bases). Trimming pared 3 bases from V and 6 bases from J, leaving 14 bases between. Germline values: CDR1 MGHDK, CDR2 SYGVNS. The CDR3 covers 14 residues. This CDR3 is CASSDPGLGKTQYF. CDR3 nucleotides: TGTGCCAGCAGTGACCCGGGACTTGGAAAGACCCAGTACTTC.

J is TRBJ2-2 and V is TRBV6-1, with 9 bases matching TRBD1. The CDR3 has 17 amino acids. Germline V CDR1 and CDR2: MNHNS, SASEGT. V shed 2 bases, J shed 6 bases, and the junction held 10 bases outside the gene matches. The CDR3 sequence: CASSEPLGTGRPGELFF. The CDR3 DNA reads TGTGCCAGCAGTGAACCTCTTGGGACAGGGAGGCCCGGGGAGCTGTTTTTT.